These T cell receptor beta chains were read from a single sample in a study of cytomegalovirus exposure and HLA in healthy donors. Measured with immunoSEQ multiplex PCR; TCRdb has only the in-frame clones, and not every one. The sample holds 66,000 or so clones, approximately 96% seen once. Specimen: PBMCs. These receptor sequences come from a woman aged 18 to 35 in good health and CMV-seropositive. CDR3s include the opening cysteine and the closing phenylalanine or tryptophan. Each record gives: J gene, D gene, clone size, V gene, CDR3 protein, CDR3 DNA. A D gene is named only where the DNA matches it firmly. Part of the rows lack a size; the others show once, few, many or a class for expanded clones.

>TRBJ2-2|TRBD1|-|TRBV7-8
CASSLGTGNTGELFF
TGTGCCAGCAGCCTCGGGACAGGGAACACCGGGGAGCTGTTTTTT
>TRBJ2-7|-|-|TRBV27
CASSPEAGIPSYEQYF
TGTGCCAGCAGTCCAGAAGCCGGGATACCCAGCTACGAGCAGTACTTC
>TRBJ2-7|-|few|TRBV27
CASRPEGTLYEQYF
TGTGCCAGCAGGCCAGAGGGTACCCTTTACGAGCAGTACTTC
>TRBJ2-7|TRBD2|once|TRBV6-1
CASSEGGERHEQYF
TGTGCCAGCAGTGAGGGGGGGGAAAGACACGAGCAGTACTTC
>TRBJ2-7|-|-|TRBV27
CASTGWSSYEQYF
TGTGCCAGCACGGGGTGGAGCTCCTACGAGCAGTACTTC
>TRBJ2-7|-|-|TRBV2
CASSGTYSSQFSYEQYF
TGTGCCAGCAGTGGGACTTACAGCTCCCAATTCTCCTACGAGCAGTACTTC
>TRBJ2-7|-|-|TRBV29-1
CSASGDTTYEQYF
TGCAGCGCCAGTGGGGACACCACCTACGAGCAGTACTTC
>TRBJ2-1|TRBD1|-|TRBV7-9
CASSLGTGRYNEQFF
TGTGCCAGCAGCCTTGGGACAGGGAGATACAATGAGCAGTTCTTC
>TRBJ2-5|TRBD1|-|TRBV6-1
CASRRQGGETQYF
TGTGCCAGCAGAAGACAGGGGGGGGAGACCCAGTACTTC
>TRBJ1-3|TRBD1|-|TRBV11-2
CASSSGQVLGNTIYF
TGTGCCAGCAGCTCGGGACAGGTACTCGGAAACACCATATATTTT
>TRBJ1-2|-|-|TRBV18
CASSPRTATTTF
TGTGCCAGCTCACCCAGGACCGCGACTACTACCTTC
>TRBJ2-2|TRBD2|-|TRBV19
CASSDTRTSGSDKELFF
TGTGCCAGTAGTGACACTCGGACTAGCGGGAGTGATAAGGAGCTGTTTTTT
>TRBJ1-2|-|-|TRBV30
CAWSNGALYGYTF
TGTGCCTGGAGTAACGGAGCCCTCTATGGCTACACCTTC
>TRBJ2-4|-|-|TRBV29-1
CSVANGIQYF
TGCAGCGTTGCTAATGGCATTCAGTACTTC
>TRBJ2-3|TRBD2|-|TRBV5-1
CASSGVRIAGVLGTDTQYF
TGCGCCAGCAGCGGGGTTAGAATAGCGGGAGTCCTCGGCACAGATACGCAGTATTTT